Sequencing of this T cell receptor (beta chain) was carried out in a study of shared clonotypes between healthy human individuals. V shed 5 bases and J 1 base; nucleotides not matched to a gene: 9. The CDR3 sequence is 16 residues long. On this clone itself: Antigen: not known.

General study results and limits: Even with large depth, rarefaction showed that sorted-subset sequencing was incomplete.

The authors distributed each subset's genomic DNA evenly over several immunoSEQ plates. Source study methods: Filtering differed for immunoSEQ, which gave only junction sequences without quality scores. Method: immunoSEQ multiplex PCR; TCRdb's copy keeps in-frame clones and lacks some. From that table come the V and J calls and clone size; the DNA was used to work out D and trimming. Of approximately 2,000,000 clones in the sample, 93% were seen once. Naive CD8 cells lacked CD45RO and underwent positive selection for CCR7, leaving out terminally differentiated effector memory CD45RA+ cells. Those who donated were healthy HIV-negative adults, with no recent acute infections or vaccinations reported.

Sequenced input: naive CD8+ T cells from PBMCs. The V gene is TRBV23-1, the J gene TRBJ2-3, with TRBD2 matching 7 bases. TRBV23-1 carries the ORF label, with uncertain function. The sequence derives from a man younger than 30 in good health. Some clones in this sample may be carry-over from other donors' samples. The CDR3 is CASSGGRGDRTDTQYF. As DNA, the CDR3 is TGCGCCAGCAGTGGTGGACGGGGGGACCGCACAGATACGCAGTATTTT.